This T cell receptor (beta chain) is drawn from a study of a mutant IDH1 vaccine in newly diagnosed glioma. Study-wide background: Previous care, which was radiotherapy, temozolomide, or both, most often involved both.

Whole-study findings and limits: Immune responses induced by the vaccine were seen in 80% to 95% of patients, spanning multiple MHC alleles. Seemingly, pseudoprogression had no relation to changes in the top peripheral T cell clonotypes.

About this clone: Antigen specificity is unknown.

This sample's time point: baseline, week 1 (first vaccination visit). As to treatment: pre-vaccination baseline after standard-of-care therapy. Tumors from donors were new WHO grade 3 or 4 IDH1-mutant astrocytomas with ATRX loss. Here immunoSEQ multiplex PCR was the method, and the copy in TCRdb shows in-frame clones only, minus some. The sample records about 33,000 clones, around 85% being singletons. With 0 bases removed from V and 0 bases from J, the gap between germline ends came to 4 bases. Germline loops: CDR1 SGHNT, CDR2 YYREEE (reference sequence). This CDR3 region has 14 residues. The origin of this receptor is a woman in her thirties or forties with glioma. Sequences were derived from PBMCs, sampled from a glioma patient treated with radiotherapy, temozolomide or both. The genes are TRBV5-4 and TRBJ2-1; no definite D call. The CDR3 loop is CASSLDRSYNEQFF. In nucleotides, the CDR3 is TGTGCCAGCAGCTTGGACCGCTCCTACAATGAGCAGTTCTTC.